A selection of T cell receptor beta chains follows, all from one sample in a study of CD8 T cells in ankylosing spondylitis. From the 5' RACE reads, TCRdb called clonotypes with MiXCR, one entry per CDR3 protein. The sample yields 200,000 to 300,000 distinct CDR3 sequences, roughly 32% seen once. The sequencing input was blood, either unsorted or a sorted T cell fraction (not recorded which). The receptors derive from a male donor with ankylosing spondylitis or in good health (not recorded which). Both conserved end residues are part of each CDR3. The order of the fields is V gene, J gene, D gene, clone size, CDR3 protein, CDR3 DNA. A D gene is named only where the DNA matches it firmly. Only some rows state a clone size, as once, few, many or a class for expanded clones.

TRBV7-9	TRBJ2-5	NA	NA	CASSLGPAEQETQYF	TGTGCCAGCAGCTTAGGTCCAGCGGAACAAGAGACCCAGTACTTC
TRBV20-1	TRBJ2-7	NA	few	CSARDTTGISYEQYF	TGCAGTGCTAGAGATACTACCGGGATATCCTACGAGCAGTACTTC
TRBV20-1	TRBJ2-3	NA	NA	CSASTPGAATDTQYF	TGCAGTGCTAGCACGCCGGGAGCTGCCACAGATACGCAGTATTTT
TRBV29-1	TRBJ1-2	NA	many	CSVLLSYGYTF	TGCAGCGTTCTCCTGAGCTATGGCTACACCTTC
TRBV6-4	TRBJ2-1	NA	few	CASSDGLADNNEQFF	TGTGCCAGCAGTGACGGGCTAGCAGATAACAATGAGCAGTTCTTC
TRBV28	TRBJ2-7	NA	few	CASIRDTPYEQYF	TGTGCCAGCATTCGCGACACCCCCTACGAGCAGTACTTC
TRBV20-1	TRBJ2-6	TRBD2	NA	CSASLAGEGGANVLTF	TGCAGTGCTAGCTTAGCGGGGGAAGGTGGGGCCAACGTCCTGACTTTC
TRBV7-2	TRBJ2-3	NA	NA	CASNRNVGDTQYF	TGTGCCAGCAACCGAAACGTAGGAGATACGCAGTATTTT
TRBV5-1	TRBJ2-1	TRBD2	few	CASSLTPGLADEQFF	TGCGCCAGCAGCTTGACCCCGGGACTAGCGGATGAGCAGTTCTTC
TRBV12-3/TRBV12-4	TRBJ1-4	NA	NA	CASSPIATNEKLFF	TGTGCCAGCAGCCCCATTGCAACTAATGAAAAACTGTTTTTT
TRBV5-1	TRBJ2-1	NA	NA	CASSLATGSDEQFF	TGCGCCAGCAGCTTGGCGACAGGTTCGGATGAGCAGTTCTTC
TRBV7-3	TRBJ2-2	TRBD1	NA	CASSLNRGSTGELFF	TGTGCCAGCAGCCTCAACAGGGGTTCCACCGGGGAGCTGTTTTTT
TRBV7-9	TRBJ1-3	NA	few	CASSLAPGDSGNTIYF	TGTGCCAGCAGCTTAGCTCCAGGCGACTCTGGAAACACCATATATTTT
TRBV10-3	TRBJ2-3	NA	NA	CAIKKRESLTDTQYF	TGTGCCATCAAGAAACGGGAGTCCCTCACAGATACGCAGTATTTT
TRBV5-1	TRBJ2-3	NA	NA	CASSSGRDSGTDTQYF	TGCGCCAGCAGCAGCGGTCGGGACTCAGGCACAGATACGCAGTATTTT
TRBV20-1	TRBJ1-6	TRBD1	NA	CSAPPTGRVSPLHF	TGCAGTGCTCCGCCGACAGGGCGAGTTTCACCCCTCCACTTT
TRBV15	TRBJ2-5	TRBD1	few	CATSRDIGGQGAGETQYF	TGTGCCACCAGCAGAGATATAGGAGGGCAGGGGGCTGGAGAGACCCAGTACTTC
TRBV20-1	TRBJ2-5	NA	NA	CSARDQDAGQETQYF	TGCAGTGCTAGAGATCAGGATGCAGGTCAAGAGACCCAGTACTTC
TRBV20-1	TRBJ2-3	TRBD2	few	CSAQGLAGNTDTQYF	TGCAGTGCACAAGGACTAGCGGGGAACACAGATACGCAGTATTTT
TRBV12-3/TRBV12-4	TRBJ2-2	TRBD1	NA	CASSSSTGTGLAGELFF	TGTGCCAGCAGTTCCTCTACCGGGACAGGGTTGGCCGGGGAGCTGTTTTTT
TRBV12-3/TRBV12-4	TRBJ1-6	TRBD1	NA	CASSSYTGGNSPLHF	TGTGCCAGCAGTTCTTATACAGGGGGAAATTCACCCCTCCACTTT
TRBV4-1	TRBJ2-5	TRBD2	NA	CASSQRVGLAGETQYF	TGCGCCAGCAGCCAACGGGTAGGACTAGCGGGAGAGACCCAGTACTTC
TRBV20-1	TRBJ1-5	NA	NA	CSARDSEIGQPQHF	TGCAGTGCTAGAGATTCGGAAATCGGGCAGCCCCAGCATTTT
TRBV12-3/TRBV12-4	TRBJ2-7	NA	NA	CASSSGLGYEQYF	TGTGCCAGCAGCTCCGGGCTAGGGTACGAGCAGTACTTC
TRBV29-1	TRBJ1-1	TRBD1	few	CSVAGQRMNTEAFF	TGCAGCGTTGCGGGACAGCGCATGAACACTGAAGCTTTCTTT
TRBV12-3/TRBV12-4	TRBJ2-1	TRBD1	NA	CASSPRTGGRFF	TGTGCCAGCAGTCCCCGGACAGGGGGTAGGTTCTTC
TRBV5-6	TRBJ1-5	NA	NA	CASSQWDNQPQHF	TGTGCCAGCAGCCAATGGGACAATCAGCCCCAGCATTTT
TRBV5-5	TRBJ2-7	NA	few	CASSPGITYEQYF	TGTGCCAGCAGCCCGGGGATAACCTACGAGCAGTACTTC
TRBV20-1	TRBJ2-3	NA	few	CSARVGASWGDTQYF	TGCAGTGCTAGAGTCGGGGCTAGCTGGGGAGATACGCAGTATTTT
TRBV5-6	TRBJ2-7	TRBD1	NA	CARIGTGSDEQYF	TGTGCCAGAATAGGGACAGGGAGCGACGAGCAGTACTTC
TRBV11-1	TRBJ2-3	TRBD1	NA	CASSQPPTGADTQYF	TGTGCCAGCAGCCAACCCCCAACAGGGGCAGATACGCAGTATTTT
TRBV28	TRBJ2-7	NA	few	CASSLDWQAAYEQYF	TGTGCCAGCAGTTTAGATTGGCAGGCGGCGTACGAGCAGTACTTC
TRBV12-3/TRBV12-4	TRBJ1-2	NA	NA	CASSFSTGTGGYTF	TGTGCCAGCAGTTTCTCGACCGGGACCGGTGGCTACACCTTC
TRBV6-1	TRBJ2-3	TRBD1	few	CASSGPPPGQDSTDTQYF	TGTGCCAGCAGTGGCCCCCCGCCGGGACAGGATTCCACAGATACGCAGTATTTT
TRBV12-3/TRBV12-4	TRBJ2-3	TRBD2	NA	CASTQLLTSGTDTQYF	TGTGCCAGCACCCAACTATTGACTAGCGGCACAGATACGCAGTATTTT
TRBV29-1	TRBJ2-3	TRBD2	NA	CSVEGTSGGRADTQYF	TGCAGCGTTGAAGGCACTAGCGGGGGCCGGGCAGATACGCAGTATTTT
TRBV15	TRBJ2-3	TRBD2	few	CATSGLAAPGADTQYF	TGTGCCACCAGCGGCCTAGCGGCGCCCGGGGCGGATACGCAGTATTTT
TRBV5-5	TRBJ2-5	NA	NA	CASSLVTRETQYF	TGTGCCAGCAGCTTGGTTACTCGGGAGACCCAGTACTTC